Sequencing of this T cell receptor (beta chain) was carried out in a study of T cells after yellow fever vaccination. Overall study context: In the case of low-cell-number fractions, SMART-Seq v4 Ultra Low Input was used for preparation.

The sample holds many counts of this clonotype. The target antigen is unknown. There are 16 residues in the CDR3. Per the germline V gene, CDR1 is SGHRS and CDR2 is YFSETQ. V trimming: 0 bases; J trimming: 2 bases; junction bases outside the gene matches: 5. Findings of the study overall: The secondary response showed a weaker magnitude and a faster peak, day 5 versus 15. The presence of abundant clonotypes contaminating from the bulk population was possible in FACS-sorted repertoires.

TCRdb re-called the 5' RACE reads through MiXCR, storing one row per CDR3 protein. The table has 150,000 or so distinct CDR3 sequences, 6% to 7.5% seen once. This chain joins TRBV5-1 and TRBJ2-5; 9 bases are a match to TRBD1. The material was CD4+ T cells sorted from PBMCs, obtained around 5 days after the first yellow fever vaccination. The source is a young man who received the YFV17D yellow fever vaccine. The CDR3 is CASSLGPTGGQETQYF. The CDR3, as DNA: TGCGCCAGCAGCTTGGGCCCGACAGGGGGACAAGAGACCCAGTACTTC.